The 27 T cell receptor beta chains below come from one sample, sequenced in a study of T cell responses to AZD1222 COVID-19 vaccine. Here immunoSEQ multiplex PCR was the method, and the copy in TCRdb shows in-frame clones only, minus some. The sample lists 150,000 to 200,000 clones; 80% to 90% were seen once. Here the sequenced sample was peripheral blood, taken 28 days after the second AZD1222 dose. These receptors were obtained from an adult who received the AZD1222 COVID-19 vaccine.

The chain links TRBV5-1 to TRBJ1-1, with TRBD1 matching over 9 bases. Germline V lookup: CDR1 SGHRS, CDR2 YFSETQ. Trimming took 4 bases from V and 3 from J; bases not matched to a gene: 7. The CDR3 runs to 15 residues. CDR3: CASSPTGGWDTEAFF. CDR3 bases: TGCGCCAGCAGCCCCACAGGGGGCTGGGACACTGAAGCTTTCTTT.

This clone appeared a single time. The CDR3 nucleotides are TGTGCCAGTAGTATATACGGGGCGTTTGGATTGAGCGGCCCGAACACCGGGGAGCTGTTTTTT. Its translation: CASSIYGAFGLSGPNTGELFF. V and J are TRBV19 and TRBJ2-2, with D tentatively TRBD1 or TRBD2 (5 bases each). Germline assignment: CDR1 LNHDA and CDR2 SQIVND (reference sequence). This CDR3 has 21 amino acids. Trimming stripped 2 bases from V and 0 bases from J, with 25 bases between. The variable domain in full, completed from reference TRBV19 and TRBJ2-2, reads DGGITQSPKYLFRKEGQNVTLSCEQNLNHDAMYWYRQDPGQGLRLIYYSQIVNDFQKGDIAEGYSVSREKKESFPLTVTSAQKNPTAFYLCASSIYGAFGLSGPNTGELFFGEGSRLTVL.

The genes are TRBV25-1 and TRBJ1-3; TRBD1 matches 12 bases. After removal of 7 bases from V and 2 bases from J, the junction contained 3 bases not matched to a gene. The CDR3 length is 15 residues. The germline V gene has CDR1 MGHDK and CDR2 SYGVNS. This CDR3 is CASKGTGGPGNTIYF. In nucleotides, the CDR3 is TGTGCCAGCAAAGGGACAGGGGGCCCTGGAAACACCATATATTTT.

The chain is built from TRBV29-1 and TRBJ2-1, with D unresolved. CDR1 and CDR2 from the germline V gene are SQVTM and ANQGSEA. Trimming pared 0 bases from V and 9 bases from J, leaving 6 bases between. This CDR3 has 11 amino acids. CDR3 amino acids: CSVEDVAEQFF. DNA of the CDR3: TGCAGCGTTGAAGACGTTGCTGAGCAGTTCTTC.

A word on this clone: One end of the junction is discordant with germline, which a read error may explain. The gene calls are TRBV2 and TRBJ1-1; D remains unclear. Per the germline V gene, CDR1 is SNHLY and CDR2 is FYNNEI. The CDR3 loop spans 15 amino acids. As DNA, the CDR3 is TGTGCCAGCAGAGAAGGGAGGGCCCGGAACACTGAAGCTTTCTTT. Amino acid sequence: CASREGRARNTEAFF.

V gene TRBV19 combines with J gene TRBJ2-7; no clear D. The CDR3 is 16 residues long. Trimming removed 4 bases at V and 0 bases at J, with 16 bases between. Per germline, CDR1 LNHDA and CDR2 SQIVND (reference sequence). The CDR3 nucleotides read TGTGCCAGTAGTAACCCTTCCTCCGACGGCTCCTACGAGCAGTACTTC. Its translation: CASSNPSSDGSYEQYF.

The V gene is TRBV5-1, the J gene TRBJ2-3; D unclear. Germline V gene lookup returns CDR1 SGHRS and CDR2 YFSETQ. Trimming removed 2 bases from V and 0 bases from J, with 7 bases in between. The CDR3 totals 14 residues. In DNA, the CDR3 is TGCGCCAGCAGCTTCGGTACTAGCACAGATACGCAGTATTTT. It translates to CASSFGTSTDTQYF.

The V call is TRBV6-5, the J call TRBJ1-1; TRBD1 might be the D (6 bases). This CDR3 has 15 residues. The germline CDR1 and CDR2 sequences are MNHEY and SVGAGI. V lost 0 bases and J 5 bases, leaving 13 bases between the germline ends. In nucleotides, the CDR3 is TGTGCCAGCAGTTACTCGGTGCAGGGGATGACTGAAGCTTTCTTT. Translation: CASSYSVQGMTEAFF.

In this sample, this clone turned up a few times. At one of its ends the junction is not consistent with the germline gene, which may arise from a read error. The chain links TRBV27 to TRBJ1-1; TRBD1 matches at 8 bases. Germline CDR1 MNHEY, CDR2 SMNVEV (reference sequence). The length of the CDR3 is 14 residues. CDR3 region: CASSPGQGLIVGVF. The DNA for the CDR3 is TGTGCCAGCAGCCCTGGACAGGGCCTGATTGTAGGGGTCTTT.

Only one count was recorded for this clone. Here the CDR3 reads CAIRASSSQRLRLHGYTF. The CDR3 bases are TGTGCCATCAGAGCTTCCTCCTCGCAACGTCTCCGATTACATGGCTACACCTTC. The rearrangement links TRBV10-3 to TRBJ1-2, with D unclear. Germline V gene lookup returns CDR1 ENHRY and CDR2 SYGVKD. The CDR3 consists of 18 residues. V gave up 6 bases and J gave up 6 bases, with 29 bases separating them.

The chain recombines TRBV20-1 with TRBJ2-7; D not resolved. Germline assignment: CDR1 DFQATT and CDR2 SNEGSKA (reference sequence). The germline V and J ends were trimmed by 3 bases and 2 bases, with 11 bases remaining between them. This CDR3 comprises 13 residues. The CDR3: CSASRASPYEQYF. The CDR3 DNA follows: TGCAGTGCTAGTCGGGCCTCCCCCTACGAGCAGTACTTC.

This chain joins TRBV4-2 and TRBJ1-2; no reliable D call. Germline CDR1 is LGHNA and CDR2 is YNFKEQ. Trimming took off 0 bases at V and 1 base at J, with 6 bases between the two ends. The CDR3 is 14 amino acids. Written as DNA, the CDR3 is TGTGCCAGCAGCCAAGACGGGCTTAACTATGGCTACACCTTC. This translates into CASSQDGLNYGYTF.

The gene calls are TRBV4-3 and TRBJ1-2; D not certain. The CDR3 length is 14 residues. V was pared by 1 base and J by 5 bases, with 11 bases between. CDR1 LGHNA and CDR2 YSLEER come from the germline V gene. DNA for the CDR3: TGCGCCAGCAGCCAAGCGGGCCAAGGGTATGGCTACACCTTC. It translates to CASSQAGQGYGYTF.

DNA of the CDR3: TGTGCCAGCAGCCTCGACGGAGGGAACTATGGCTACACCTTC. Protein product: CASSLDGGNYGYTF. V usage is TRBV3-1 (or the pseudogene TRBV3-2) and J usage is TRBJ1-2; D not certain. In germline, CDR1 is LGHDT, CDR2 YNNKEL (reference sequence). This CDR3 has 14 amino acids. The V and J ends lost 4 bases and 2 bases respectively, with 11 bases between them.

This chain links TRBV9 with TRBJ1-2; the match to TRBD1 covers 7 bases. V lost 3 bases and J lost 5; bases outside the gene matches: 10. This CDR3 has 15 amino acids. Per germline, CDR1 SGDLS and CDR2 YYNGEE. CDR3 nucleotide sequence: TGTGCCAGCAGCGGGGGACCCGGGACAGCATATGGCTACACCTTC. Translating gives CASSGGPGTAYGYTF.

Concerning this clone: This specimen includes other DNA sequences encoding the same CDR3. The V gene is TRBV12-3 or TRBV12-4, the J gene TRBJ2-3, with D unresolved. V lost 2 bases and J 6 bases, leaving 6 bases between the germline ends. This CDR3 is built from 12 residues. CDR3 DNA sequence: TGTGCCAGCAGTTTACGGGCCGATACGCAGTATTTT. Translating gives CASSLRADTQYF.

The chain is built from TRBV30 and TRBJ1-5; D perhaps matches TRBD1 (6 bases). This CDR3 has 15 amino acids. V was pared by 0 bases and J by 2 bases, with 11 bases between. The germline V gene encodes CDR1 GTSNPN and CDR2 SVGIG (reference sequence). Here the CDR3 DNA reads TGTGCCTGGAGTGTACAGGGTTCGGGCAATCAGCCCCAGCATTTT. As protein: CAWSVQGSGNQPQHF.

Worth noting for this clone: At one end the junction does not follow the germline gene, possibly because of a read error. The chain links TRBV7-7 to TRBJ2-1; D may match TRBD1 or TRBD2 (6 bases each). This CDR3 is 12 amino acids long. CDR1 and CDR2 (germline): SSHAT, FNYEAQ (reference sequence). The CDR3 DNA follows: TGTGCTAGCAGCTTAGAGGGGGGCGAGCAGTTCTTC. Its protein product is CASSLEGGEQFF.

This clone has just a few counts. V and J are TRBV10-3 and TRBJ2-7; TRBD1 aligns across 9 bases. The V segment lost 7 bases and the J segment 3 bases; nucleotides outside the gene matches: 7. CDR1 and CDR2 (germline): ENHRY, SYGVKD. The CDR3 has 14 amino acids. The CDR3: CAITRDRDLYEQYF. CDR3 in DNA: TGTGCCATCACTAGGGACAGGGACCTCTACGAGCAGTACTTC.

The genes are TRBV15 and TRBJ2-7; 10 bases agree with TRBD1. The CDR3 consists of 16 residues. The V and J ends lost 5 bases and 0 bases, in that order; junction bases with no gene match: 7. Germline CDR1 reads LNHNV; CDR2 reads YYDKDF (reference sequence). CDR3 coding DNA: TGTGCCACCAGCGGCCGGGACAGGGGCTTCTCCTACGAGCAGTACTTC. Translated: CATSGRDRGFSYEQYF.

The chain links TRBV28 to TRBJ1-2; 9 nucleotides agree with TRBD1. The J segment lost 8 bases and the V segment lost 5 bases, leaving 6 bases of the junction unmatched. The CDR3 extends over 13 amino acids. Germline-derived CDR1 and CDR2 are MDHEN and SYDVKM. CDR3 region: CASSLQGARGYTF. CDR3 nucleotide sequence: TGTGCCAGCAGTCTACAGGGGGCGCGAGGCTACACCTTC.

The rearrangement links TRBV7-3 to TRBJ1-1, with a possible D match to TRBD1 (6 bases). V lost 4 bases and J 8 bases, leaving 14 bases between the germline ends. There are 13 residues in the CDR3. CDR1 and CDR2 from the germline V gene are SGHTA and FQGTGA. CDR3 sequence: CASSSGHRMEAFF. CDR3 sequence (DNA): TGTGCCAGCAGCTCGGGACACCGAATGGAAGCTTTCTTT. Full variable domain (outside the CDR3, taken from reference TRBV7-3 and TRBJ1-1): GAGVSQTPSNKVTEKGKYVELRCDPISGHTALYWYRQSLGQGPEFLIYFQGTGAADDSGLPNDRFFAVRPEGSVSTLKIQRTERGDSAVYLCASSSGHRMEAFFGQGTRLTVV.

The rearrangement joins TRBV30 to TRBJ2-1; D is unclear. Trimming shortened V by 2 bases and J by 12 bases, and 8 bases separated the two germline ends. Per the germline V gene, CDR1 is GTSNPN and CDR2 is SVGIG (reference sequence). This CDR3 is 10 amino acids long. CDR3 in amino acids: CAWSISGQFF. The CDR3 nucleotides are TGTGCCTGGAGTATCTCAGGGCAGTTCTTC.

This chain joins TRBV7-3 and TRBJ1-1, with a tentative D call TRBD1 (5 bases). V was pared by 6 bases and J by 1 base, with 9 bases between. The length of the CDR3 is 13 residues. Germline CDR1 SGHTA, CDR2 FQGTGA. The CDR3: CASRIGANTEAFF. In DNA, the CDR3 is TGTGCCAGCAGGATAGGGGCGAACACTGAAGCTTTCTTT.

V and J are TRBV2 and TRBJ2-7; D is uncertain. This CDR3 region has 13 residues. The ends were cut back, 5 bases at V and 2 bases at J, with 10 bases in the middle. Germline V CDR1 and CDR2: SNHLY, FYNNEI. CDR3 DNA sequence: TGTGCCAGCAGTAGTTATCGGACCTACGAGCAGTACTTC. Protein product: CASSSYRTYEQYF.

This chain joins TRBV29-1 and TRBJ2-1, with TRBD2 matching over 13 bases. This CDR3 region has 19 residues. Germline CDR1 reads SQVTM; CDR2 reads ANQGSEA. Trimming removed 4 bases from V and 0 bases from J; junction bases left unmatched: 12. Here the CDR3 reads CSVGALGTSGKSSYNEQFF. The CDR3 region has the DNA TGCAGCGTTGGGGCTCTTGGGACTAGCGGGAAAAGCTCCTACAATGAGCAGTTCTTC.

The chain links TRBV28 to TRBJ1-2, with TRBD1 as a possible D gene (6 bases). V lost 3 bases to trimming and J lost 5 bases, with 13 bases between them. The CDR3 runs to 14 residues. Germline V gives CDR1 MDHEN, CDR2 SYDVKM. The CDR3 spells CASSFPGAQYGYTF. The CDR3, as DNA: TGTGCCAGCAGTTTTCCAGGGGCGCAGTATGGCTACACCTTC.